This TCR beta chain is drawn from a study of memory CD4+ T cells and cytomegalovirus serostatus. Notes on the study in general: Each of fewer than 80 CMV-associated TCRbeta sequences occurred in one to five individuals. Median bootstrapped AUC for CMV status was approximately 0.96 originally, about 0.9 US-trained.

Source study methods: Out-of-frame sequences were removed, leaving 2 million to 2.5 million distinct TCRbeta sequences. Measured with immunoSEQ multiplex PCR; TCRdb has only the in-frame clones, and not every one. The DNA gave D and trimming, while V, J and clone size come from that table. The sample has tens of thousands of clones; around 79% are singletons. Single viable CD3+CD4+CD8-CD45RO+ cells were sorted as the memory CD4+ T cells. Serostatus was set by detecting CMV pp150, pp28, p38, p52 IgG. In regard to this clone: Antigen specificity is unknown.

The V end lost 6 bases, the J end lost 4 bases, and 12 bases lay between the germline ends. The CDR3 loop spans 13 amino acids. The germline gives CDR1 LNHDA, CDR2 SQIVND (reference sequence). Sequenced input: memory CD4+ T cells from blood. The chain has TRBV19 and TRBJ1-2; a weak D match, TRBD1 (5 bases). This sequence was found in an adult in good health and CMV-seropositive. CDR3 sequence reads: CASSIRGVYGYTF. The DNA of the CDR3 is TGTGCCAGTAGCATCCGGGGGGTCTATGGCTACACCTTC.